This is a list of T cell receptor beta chains from one sample in a study of blood T cell repertoires in COVID-19. Clones were read by immunoSEQ multiplex PCR, and TCRdb kept only the in-frame ones, dropping some. This sample has more than 200,000 clones, with roughly 87% found just once. Specimen: peripheral blood. These receptor sequences come from a man aged 18 to 30 with active or convalescent COVID-19. Each CDR3 is given with its conserved first and last residue.

V	CDR3
TRBV9	CASSVEAGGRGDTQYF
TRBV6-2/TRBV6-3	CASSYAPGWRSNQPQHF
TRBV5-6	CASSLEGGAGIGEKLFF
TRBV27	CASSFRGQDRTQYF
TRBV24-1	CATSSTDFSSYNEQFF
TRBV19	CASSIVPGGSSGNTIYF
TRBV2	CASSEDRWSSGNTIYF
TRBV19	CASEPTSGNEQFF
TRBV7-2	CASSSPPGTGGPQPQHF
TRBV5-1	CASSPQAGVNTEAFF
TRBV9	CASSVDWQGAHGYTF
TRBV6-5	CASSYSARRTNYGYTF
TRBV7-2	CASSPDLGTRGYTF
TRBV5-1	CASTPAGGPEVAYNEQFF
TRBV5-1	CASSLDEALASGELFF
TRBV10-3	CAIRGSGSGETQYF
TRBV5-8	CASSFSTSASYNEQFF
TRBV7-9	CASSPGGGRGPQETQYF
TRBV28	CASRRQGPLLHF
TRBV19	CASSNNRGTWSEAFF
TRBV4-2	CASSHSRTSGGTREQYF
TRBV15	CATSPDWSGETQYF
TRBV5-1	CASSPGHQAELVTEAFF
TRBV2	CASSEGISGAEETQYF
TRBV9	CASSVGGGQETQYF